Shown below are 2 T cell receptor beta chains from a single sample sequenced in a study of T cells after yellow fever vaccination. Via MiXCR, TCRdb re-called the 5' RACE reads, giving one row per CDR3 protein. In the table there are 250,000 to 300,000 distinct CDR3 sequences, approximately 12% of which are singletons. Material: CD4+ T cells sorted from PBMCs, obtained 45 days after the yellow fever booster vaccination. These TCRs come from a young man who received the YFV17D yellow fever vaccine.

Remarks on this clonotype: The junction differs from germline at one of its ends, possibly a read error. The V call is TRBV7-1, the J call TRBJ2-3; 8 positions agree with TRBD2. TRBV7-1 is an ORF for which the function is uncertain. This CDR3 region has 17 residues. CDR3 sequence reads: CAISSPPGTRKADTQYF. The CDR3 region has the DNA TGTGCCATCAGCTCCCCCCCCGGGACTAGGAAGGCAGATACGCAGTATTTT.

This clonotype was counted only a few times. The CDR3 coding sequence is TGTGCCAGCAGCTCCACCGGACAGGGGGGCTACAATGAGCAGTTCTTC. It is translated as CASSSTGQGGYNEQFF. This rearrangement joins TRBV9 to TRBJ2-1; 10 bases agree with TRBD1. The V gene end was trimmed by 4 bases and the J gene end by 3 bases; junction bases not matched to a gene: 7. The V gene's germline CDR1 is SGDLS and CDR2 YYNGEE. The CDR3 spans 16 residues.